The 7 T cell receptor delta chains below come from one sample, sequenced in a study of γδ T cells in repeated Plasmodium falciparum infection. TCRdb reran clone calling via CATT on the multiplex PCR reads. The data show around 82,000 delta-chain clones, about 1.5% seen once. Vgamma9/Vdelta2+ and Vdelta2-negative gammadelta T cells were flow-sorted from PBMC for bulk sequencing. Material: gamma-delta T cells from blood. Receptors originate from a pool of human donors (malaria-infected and uninfected, not separated).

At least ten counts were recorded for this clone. The chain couples TRDV1 to TRDJ1, with 9 positions matching TRDD3. CDR3 length: 23 residues. CDR1 and CDR2 (germline): TSWWSYY, QGS. J lost 11 bases, V lost 0 bases, and 34 bases had no gene match. CDR3 nucleotides: TGTGCTCTTGGGGAACTACTTTTAAGGTCTTCTACCGTACTGGGGGACAACTCCGGGGGGCTCATCTTT. Protein sequence: CALGELLLRSSTVLGDNSGGLIF.

The table lists this clone with a few counts. This DNA translates differently at residue 6 from the TCRdb protein, which is that of a much larger clone; a read error is likely, and the protein shown is the DNA's own translation. The gene calls are TRDV1 and TRDJ1, with D tentatively TRDD2 or TRDD3 (5 bases each). The J gene was not available in TCRdb and was assigned here by matching the DNA to germline segments. The CDR3 has 21 amino acids. Trimming removed 1 base from V and 0 bases from J, with 27 bases in between. Germline CDR1 TSWWSYY, CDR2 QGS. The DNA of the CDR3 is TGTGCTCTTGGGGAACAGGGCCTCCTCCTTCTTACGGGGAGGTACACCGATAAACTCATCTTT. It yields the protein CALGEQGLLLLTGRYTDKLIF.

This clone has only a few counts. This is likely an artifact of a read error, given a far larger clone one base away. Other DNA sequences in this sample translate to the same CDR3. The chain links TRDV1 to TRDJ1; 9 nucleotides line up with TRDD3. No J gene was available from TCRdb, and it was assigned here by a germline match of the DNA. The CDR3 spans 25 residues. The V segment lost 3 bases and the J segment 0 bases; nucleotides outside the gene matches: 32. From germline, CDR1 is TSWWSYY and CDR2 QGS. The DNA for the CDR3 is TGTGCTCTTGGGGAGCTCTATCCTACGTTTTACCCCCCGGGGGATACTCCAAAATACACCGATAAACTCATCTTT. Protein product: CALGELYPTFYPPGDTPKYTDKLIF.

This clone was detected a few times. For this DNA, TCRdb reports the protein of a much larger clone, which diverges at residue 5, most likely from a read error; the protein presented here is translated directly from the DNA. The rearrangement uses TRDV1 and TRDJ1; TRDD2 is a possible D gene (6 bases). TCRdb does not report a J gene; here it was assigned by matching the DNA to germline references. CDR1 is TSWWSYY and CDR2 is QGS in the germline V gene. The CDR3 is 19 residues long. Trimming removed 4 bases at V and 0 bases at J, with 24 bases between. CDR3 sequence reads: CALGGLLRPLLQYTDKLIF. The CDR3 DNA sequence: TGTGCTCTTGGGGGCCTCCTACGACCTCTGCTCCAGTACACCGATAAACTCATCTTT.

The sample holds a few counts of this clone. This DNA's translation and the protein TCRdb lists, from a much larger clone, do not match at residue 10, likely due to a read error; the protein shown is translated from the DNA. The chain combines TRDV2 with TRDJ1; D unclear. TCRdb lists no J gene, so it was determined here by aligning the DNA to germline. Germline-derived CDR1 and CDR2 are GEAIGNYY and EKD. This CDR3 comprises 13 residues. The CDR3 DNA sequence: TGTGCCTGTGACAGTGTAGGAGTCGATAGACTCATCTTT. As protein: CACDSVGVDRLIF.

On this clone itself: The protein recorded in TCRdb matches a much larger clone and deviates from this DNA's translation at residue 3, suggesting a read error; the protein here is obtained by translating the DNA. This sequence joins TRDV1 and TRDJ1, with 9 bases matching TRDD3. No J gene is reported in TCRdb; it was inferred here by comparing the DNA with germline. This CDR3 region has 24 residues. Germline V CDR1 and CDR2: TSWWSYY, QGS. CDR3 sequence: CAPGELFHHRTKESWGIPTDKLIF. Written as DNA, the CDR3 is TGTGCTCCTGGGGAACTATTCCACCATCGCACTAAAGAATCCTGGGGGATCCCAACCGATAAACTCATCTTT.

As to this clone: A far larger clone is off by one base, so a read error is likely. This specimen includes other DNA sequences encoding the same CDR3. V and J are TRDV1 and TRDJ1; the match to TRDD3 covers 8 bases. No J segment appears in TCRdb, so it was assigned here by matching the sequence to germline. This CDR3 has 21 residues. Germline loops: CDR1 TSWWSYY, CDR2 QGS. With V trimmed by 3 bases and J by 1 base, 22 bases remained unmatched. CDR3 in amino acids: CALGDPPRGLGDTMRTDKLIF. The DNA of the CDR3 is TGTGCTCTTGGGGACCCCCCTAGAGGGCTGGGGGACACGATGCGCACCGATAAACTCATCTTT.